The 4 T cell receptor beta chains below come from one sample, sequenced in a study of long-term antiretroviral therapy in people with HIV. The run of the v3.0 immunoSEQ assay was at survey level. The data were produced by immunoSEQ multiplex PCR, yet TCRdb's version contains in-frame clones alone and is incomplete. Of 20,000 to 30,000 clones listed, approximately 88% are singletons. The sample consisted of unsorted PBMCs, taken 1.8 years before starting antiretroviral therapy. All receptors come from a man in his fifties with HIV.

The V call is TRBV2, the J call TRBJ1-5; 11 positions match TRBD1. The CDR3 runs to 16 residues. J lost 7 bases, V lost 5 bases, and 10 bases had no gene match. Germline CDR1 reads SNHLY; CDR2 reads FYNNEI. The CDR3: CASSINIGQGAQPQHF. The DNA of the CDR3 is TGTGCCAGCAGTATAAATATCGGACAGGGGGCACAGCCCCAGCATTTT. Complete variable domain (other parts from reference TRBV2 and TRBJ1-5): EPEVTQTPSHQVTQMGQEVILRCVPISNHLYFYWYRQILGQKVEFLVSFYNNEISEKSEIFDDQFSVERPDGSNFTLKIRSTKLEDSAMYFCASSINIGQGAQPQHFGDGTRLSIL.

As for this clone: A read error may produce the germline difference seen at one junction end. The chain joins TRBV27 to TRBJ2-4, with D tentatively TRBD1 (5 bases). This CDR3 has 14 residues. The germline V gene encodes CDR1 MNHEY and CDR2 SMNVEV (reference sequence). The CDR3 protein is CASSLNLGNRKLHF. In DNA, the CDR3 is TGTGCCAGCAGTTTAAATTTGGGGAACAGGAAGTTGCACTTC.

The chain combines TRBV6-1 with TRBJ1-6; a weak D match, TRBD1 (5 bases). With 8 bases removed from V and 7 bases from J, the gap between germline ends came to 18 bases. In germline, CDR1 is MNHNS, CDR2 SASEGT. This CDR3 is 15 amino acids long. CDR3 DNA: TGTGCCAGCTGCCTACGGGGGGGAATCAATTCACCCCTCCACTTT. Its protein product is CASCLRGGINSPLHF.

The rearrangement joins TRBV29-1 to TRBJ2-7, with 7 bases that match TRBD1. V trimming: 4 bases; J trimming: 4 bases; junction bases outside the gene matches: 7. The V gene's germline CDR1 is SQVTM and CDR2 ANQGSEA. The CDR3 length is 13 residues. CDR3 nucleotide sequence: TGCAGCGTTGCCCGGGACAGCAGTTACGAGCAGTACTTC. It yields the protein CSVARDSSYEQYF.